This entry lists 7 T cell receptor beta chains sequenced from one sample in a study of T cells after yellow fever vaccination. One entry per CDR3 protein, called by TCRdb with MiXCR from the 5' RACE reads. The table includes about 300,000 distinct CDR3 sequences, roughly 4% detected once. Material: PBMCs, obtained 5 days after the yellow fever booster vaccination. All receptors derive from a man between 18 and 35 years old who received the YFV17D yellow fever vaccine.

This clonotype was recorded many times. The V and J genes are TRBV18 and TRBJ2-6, with TRBD1 identical over 9 bases. Germline V lookup: CDR1 KGHSH, CDR2 LQKENI. The CDR3 length is 18 residues. V lost 3 bases to trimming and J lost 1 base; unmatched junction nucleotides: 7. The CDR3 coding sequence is TGTGCCAGCTCACCCTGGGGACAGGGAACTTCTGGGGCCAACGTCCTGACTTTC. As protein: CASSPWGQGTSGANVLTF.

This clonotype was detected ten times or more. The rearrangement joins TRBV10-1 to TRBJ2-1, with no clear D. Trimming removed 10 bases at V and 2 bases at J, with 9 bases between. There are 12 residues in the CDR3. Germline CDR1 is WNHNN and CDR2 is SYGVQD (reference sequence). CDR3 residues: CATQDPYNEQFF. CDR3 nucleotides: TGCGCCACCCAGGATCCCTACAATGAGCAGTTCTTC.

This clonotype was observed at least ten times. The chain links TRBV7-9 to TRBJ2-2; 8 positions match TRBD1. Germline V gives CDR1 SEHNR, CDR2 FQNEAQ (reference sequence). Trimming cost V 4 bases and J 5 bases; bases outside gene matches: 6. CDR3 size: 15 residues. The DNA for the CDR3 is TGTGCCAGCAGCTACCGGGACAGGAAAACCGGGGAGCTGTTTTTT. This encodes CASSYRDRKTGELFF.

This clonotype appeared a few times. V gene TRBV4-1 combines with J gene TRBJ2-3; 8 bases are a match to TRBD2. There are 15 residues in the CDR3. Trimming at V came to 6 bases and at J to 4 bases, leaving 9 bases not matched to a gene. Germline CDR1 reads MGHRA; CDR2 reads YSYEKL. The CDR3 nucleotides are TGCGCCAGCAGTCCCCTTGTCGGGGGGGCAGATACGCAGTATTTT. It codes for CASSPLVGGADTQYF.

The sample holds a few counts of this clonotype. The junction does not match germline at one end; this may be a read error. The chain employs TRBV18 and TRBJ1-1; no reliable D call. The CDR3 length is 14 residues. The germline CDR1 and CDR2 sequences are KGHSH and LQKENI. The CDR3 here is CASSPSIVNNEAFF. CDR3 nucleotides: TGTGCCAGCTCACCTTCTATCGTGAACAATGAAGCTTTCTTT.

The table lists this clonotype with many counts. V and J are TRBV20-1 and TRBJ2-3; D might be TRBD1 or TRBD2, each matching 5 bases. The CDR3 consists of 16 residues. Trimming took 5 bases from V and 0 from J, leaving 18 bases between them. Germline CDR1 reads DFQATT; CDR2 reads SNEGSKA (reference sequence). Written as DNA, the CDR3 is TGCAGTGCTCATCCCCAATTCGGGGCTAGCACAGATACGCAGTATTTT. As protein: CSAHPQFGASTDTQYF.

The chain combines TRBV2 with TRBJ2-7; 8 bases match TRBD2. V shed 6 bases, J shed 3 bases, and the junction held 4 bases outside the gene matches. Germline-derived CDR1 and CDR2 are SNHLY and FYNNEI. This CDR3 has 13 residues. The CDR3 region is CASRAGVLYEQYF. As DNA, the CDR3 is TGTGCCAGCAGAGCGGGGGTGCTCTACGAGCAGTACTTC.